The clone carrying this TCR beta chain was recorded a few times. The entry originates in a study of neoadjuvant anti-PD-1 for oral cavity cancer. Repertoires were generated with immunoSEQ multiplex PCR, while TCRdb's copy carries only in-frame clones and drops some. The table lists 15,000 or so clones, under 80% of them singletons. Time point reported: after neoadjuvant nivolumab, at surgical resection. V lost 4 bases and J 2 bases, leaving 13 bases between the germline ends. The CDR3 is 15 residues long. Germline-derived CDR1 and CDR2 are SGHVS and FNYEAQ. The input for sequencing was PBMCs, taken after nivolumab (anti-PD-1) treatment. The receptor comes from a person between 40 and 80 years old with oral cavity squamous cell carcinoma. This sequence joins TRBV7-6 and TRBJ2-3; D uncertain. DNA of the CDR3: TGTGCCAGCAGCTACGGACCGATGAACACAGATACGCAGTATTTT. As protein: CASSYGPMNTDTQYF.